This T cell receptor (beta chain) was sequenced for a study of shared clonotypes between healthy human individuals. Study results and caveats: Non-shared clonotypes were found to have lower generation probabilities than the clonotypes that were shared by all four of the sorted-subset donors. Blood was the sole source, and tissue repertoires probably differ.

In regard to this clone: Its specificity is not known. Different DNA sequences within this sample yield the same CDR3.

Clones were sequenced by immunoSEQ multiplex PCR, and TCRdb holds only the in-frame ones, with some missing. Of over 850,000 clones listed, about four fifths are singletons. Germline CDR1 LNHNV, CDR2 YYDKDF (reference sequence). The CDR3 consists of 14 residues. V was cut by 1 base and J by 1 base, with 8 bases left in between. Input material: memory CD4+ T cells from PBMCs. Subset meaning: CD45RA-negative fraction. The chain uses TRBV15 and TRBJ2-7, with D perhaps being TRBD1 or TRBD2 (6 bases each). This TCR was sampled from a man younger than 35 in good health. Some clones in this sample may be carry-over from other donors' samples. CDR3 nucleotide sequence: TGTGCCACCAGCAGAGGGGGGGCGTCCTACGAGCAGTACTTC. This encodes CATSRGGASYEQYF.